Described below is a single T cell receptor (beta chain) sequence and its context. Its antigen is currently unknown. A second PCR of 7 to 11 cycles used a sample-barcoded 5' primer and a J-beta primer mix. TCRdb processed the 5' RACE reads anew with MiXCR; each CDR3 protein has one entry. The table records about 1,600,000 distinct CDR3 sequences, approximately 38% of them present only once. This CDR3 spans 15 amino acids. CDR1 and CDR2 from the germline V gene are MNHNY and SVGAGI (reference sequence). This specimen comes from a study of blood T cells in healthy people across ages. Donor samples were obtained from healthy Caucasian individuals from Russia, aged 6 to 90. The study, taken as a whole, reports: Aged donors had fewer naive CD4+ cells and lower diversity than long-lived donors. Expanded clonotype shifts may have been confounded, as the donors had an unknown CMV status.

Sequencing input: blood. This chain links TRBV6-6 with TRBJ2-1; perhaps TRBD2 as D (6 bases). The DNA matches TRBJ2-7 better at its end, which makes the J call doubtful. This TCR was recovered from a woman younger than 30 in good health. Written as DNA, the CDR3 is TGTGCCACCCGTCAGGGACTTATTCTATCCTACGAGCAGTACTTC. This translates into CATRQGLILSYEQYF.